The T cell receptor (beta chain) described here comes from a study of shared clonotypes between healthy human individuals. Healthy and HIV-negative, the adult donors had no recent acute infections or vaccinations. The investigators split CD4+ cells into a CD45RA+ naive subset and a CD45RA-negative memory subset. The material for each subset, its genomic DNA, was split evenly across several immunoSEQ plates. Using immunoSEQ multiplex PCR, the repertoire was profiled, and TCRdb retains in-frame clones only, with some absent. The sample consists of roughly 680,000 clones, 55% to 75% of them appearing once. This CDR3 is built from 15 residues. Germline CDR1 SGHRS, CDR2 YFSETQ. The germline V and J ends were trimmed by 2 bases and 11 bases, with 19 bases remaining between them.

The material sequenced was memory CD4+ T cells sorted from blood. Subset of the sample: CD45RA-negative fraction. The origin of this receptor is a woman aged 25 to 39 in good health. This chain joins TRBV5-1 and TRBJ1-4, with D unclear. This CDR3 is CASSFSSREAGKLFF. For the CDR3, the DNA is TGCGCCAGCAGCTTCAGTTCACGAGAGGCTGGGAAACTGTTTTTT.